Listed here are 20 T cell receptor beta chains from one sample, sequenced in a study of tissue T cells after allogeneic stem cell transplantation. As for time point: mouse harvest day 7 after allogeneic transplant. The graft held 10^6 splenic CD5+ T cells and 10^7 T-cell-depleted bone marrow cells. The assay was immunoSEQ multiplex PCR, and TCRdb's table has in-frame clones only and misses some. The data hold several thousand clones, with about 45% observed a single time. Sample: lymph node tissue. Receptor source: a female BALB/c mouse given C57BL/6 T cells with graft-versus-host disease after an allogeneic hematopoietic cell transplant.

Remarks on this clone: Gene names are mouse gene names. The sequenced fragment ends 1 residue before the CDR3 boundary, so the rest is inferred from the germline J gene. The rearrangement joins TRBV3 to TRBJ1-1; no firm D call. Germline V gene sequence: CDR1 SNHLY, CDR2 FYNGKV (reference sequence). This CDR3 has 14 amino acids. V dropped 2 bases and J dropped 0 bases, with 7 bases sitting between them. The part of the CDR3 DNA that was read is TGTGCCAGCAGCTTAACATCTGCAAACACAGAAGTCTTC. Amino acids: CASSLTSANTEVF. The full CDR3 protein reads CASSLTSANTEVFF. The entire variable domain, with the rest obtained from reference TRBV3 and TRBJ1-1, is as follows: GPKVLQIPSHQIIDMGQMVTLNCDPVSNHLYFYWYKQILGQQMEFLVNFYNGKVMEKSKLFKDQFSVERPDGSYFTLKIQPTALEDSAVYFCASSLTSANTEVFFGKGTRLTVV.

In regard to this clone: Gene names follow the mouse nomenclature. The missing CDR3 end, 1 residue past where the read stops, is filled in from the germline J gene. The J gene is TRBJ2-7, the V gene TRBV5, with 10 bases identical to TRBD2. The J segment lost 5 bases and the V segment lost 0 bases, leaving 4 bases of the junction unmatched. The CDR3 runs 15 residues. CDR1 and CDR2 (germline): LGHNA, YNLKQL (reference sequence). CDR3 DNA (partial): TGTGCCAGCAGCCAAGACCCTGGGGGGGCGGATGAACAGTAC. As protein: CASSQDPGGADEQY. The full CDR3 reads CASSQDPGGADEQYF.

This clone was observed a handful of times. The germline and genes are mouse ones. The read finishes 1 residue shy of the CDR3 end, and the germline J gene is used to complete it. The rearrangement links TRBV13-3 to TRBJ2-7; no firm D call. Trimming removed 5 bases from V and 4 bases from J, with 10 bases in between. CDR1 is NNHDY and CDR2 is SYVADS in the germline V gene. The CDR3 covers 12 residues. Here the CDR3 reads CASSSGKYEQYF. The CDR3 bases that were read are TGTGCCAGCAGCTCCGGGAAATATGAACAGTAC.

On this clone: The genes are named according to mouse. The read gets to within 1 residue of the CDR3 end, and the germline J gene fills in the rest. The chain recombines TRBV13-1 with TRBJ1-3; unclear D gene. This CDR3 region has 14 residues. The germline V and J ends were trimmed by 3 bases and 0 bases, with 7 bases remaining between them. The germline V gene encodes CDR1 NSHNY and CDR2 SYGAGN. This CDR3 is CASSGDNSGNTLYF. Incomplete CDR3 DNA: TGTGCCAGCAGTGGAGACAATTCTGGAAATACGCTCTAT.

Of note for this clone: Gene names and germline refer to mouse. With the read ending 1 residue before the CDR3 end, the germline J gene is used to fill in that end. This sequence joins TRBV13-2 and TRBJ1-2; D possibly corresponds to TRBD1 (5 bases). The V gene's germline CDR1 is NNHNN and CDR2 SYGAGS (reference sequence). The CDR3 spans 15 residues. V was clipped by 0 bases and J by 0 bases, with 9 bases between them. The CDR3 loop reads CASGDAGGANSDYTF. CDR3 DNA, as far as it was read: TGTGCCAGCGGTGATGCCGGGGGGGCAAACTCCGACTACACC.

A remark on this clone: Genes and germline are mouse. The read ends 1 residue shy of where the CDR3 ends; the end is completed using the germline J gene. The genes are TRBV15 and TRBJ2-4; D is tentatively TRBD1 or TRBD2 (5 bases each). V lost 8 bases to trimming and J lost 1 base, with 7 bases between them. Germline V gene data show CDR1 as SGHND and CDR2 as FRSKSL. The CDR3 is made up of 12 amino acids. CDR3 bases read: TGTGCCAGCGGGACGGGTCAAAACACCTTGTAC. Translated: CASGTGQNTLY. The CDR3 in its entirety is CASGTGQNTLYF.

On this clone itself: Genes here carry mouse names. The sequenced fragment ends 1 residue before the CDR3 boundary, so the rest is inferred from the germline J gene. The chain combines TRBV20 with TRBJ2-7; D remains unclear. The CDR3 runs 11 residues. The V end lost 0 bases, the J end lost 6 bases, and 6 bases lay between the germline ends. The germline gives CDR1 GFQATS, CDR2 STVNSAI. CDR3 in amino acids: CGARDPFEQYF. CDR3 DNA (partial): TGTGGTGCTAGGGATCCTTTTGAACAGTAC.

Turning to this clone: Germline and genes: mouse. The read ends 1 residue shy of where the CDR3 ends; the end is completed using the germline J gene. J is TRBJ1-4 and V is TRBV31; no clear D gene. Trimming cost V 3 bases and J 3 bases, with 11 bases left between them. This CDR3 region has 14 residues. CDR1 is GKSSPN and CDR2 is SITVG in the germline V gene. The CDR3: CAWSTRATNERLFF. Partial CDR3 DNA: TGTGCCTGGAGCACTAGGGCCACCAACGAAAGATTATTT.

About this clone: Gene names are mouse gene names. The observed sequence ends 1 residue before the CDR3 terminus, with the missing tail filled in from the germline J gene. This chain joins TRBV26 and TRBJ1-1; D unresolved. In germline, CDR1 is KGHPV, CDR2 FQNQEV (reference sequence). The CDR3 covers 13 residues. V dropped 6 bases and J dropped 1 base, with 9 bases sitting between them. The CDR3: CASSVDKNTEVFF. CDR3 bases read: TGTGCCAGCAGCGTTGACAAAAACACAGAAGTCTTC.

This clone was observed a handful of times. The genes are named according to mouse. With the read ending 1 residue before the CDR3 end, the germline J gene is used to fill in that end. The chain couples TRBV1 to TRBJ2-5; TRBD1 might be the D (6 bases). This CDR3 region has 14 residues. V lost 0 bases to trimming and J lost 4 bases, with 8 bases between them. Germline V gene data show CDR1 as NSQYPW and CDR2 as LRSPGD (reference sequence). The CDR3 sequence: CTCSADGQKDTQYF. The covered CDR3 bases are TGCACCTGCAGTGCAGATGGACAGAAAGACACCCAGTAC.

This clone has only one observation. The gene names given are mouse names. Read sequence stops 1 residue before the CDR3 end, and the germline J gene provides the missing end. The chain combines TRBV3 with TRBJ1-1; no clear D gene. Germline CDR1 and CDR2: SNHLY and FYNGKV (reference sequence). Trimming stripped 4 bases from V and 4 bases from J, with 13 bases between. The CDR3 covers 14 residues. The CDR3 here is CASSSTEKSTEVFF. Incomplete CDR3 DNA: TGTGCCAGCAGCTCTACAGAAAAATCCACAGAAGTCTTC. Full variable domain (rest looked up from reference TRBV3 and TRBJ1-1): GPKVLQIPSHQIIDMGQMVTLNCDPVSNHLYFYWYKQILGQQMEFLVNFYNGKVMEKSKLFKDQFSVERPDGSYFTLKIQPTALEDSAVYFCASSSTEKSTEVFFGKGTRLTVV.

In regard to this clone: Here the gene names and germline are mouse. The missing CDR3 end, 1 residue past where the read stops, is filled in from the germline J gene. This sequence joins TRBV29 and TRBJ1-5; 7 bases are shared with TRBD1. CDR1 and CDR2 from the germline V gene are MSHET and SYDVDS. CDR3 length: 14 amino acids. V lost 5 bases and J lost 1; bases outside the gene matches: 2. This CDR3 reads CASSPGGNNQAPLF. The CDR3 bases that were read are TGTGCTAGCAGTCCAGGGGGAAACAACCAGGCTCCGCTT.

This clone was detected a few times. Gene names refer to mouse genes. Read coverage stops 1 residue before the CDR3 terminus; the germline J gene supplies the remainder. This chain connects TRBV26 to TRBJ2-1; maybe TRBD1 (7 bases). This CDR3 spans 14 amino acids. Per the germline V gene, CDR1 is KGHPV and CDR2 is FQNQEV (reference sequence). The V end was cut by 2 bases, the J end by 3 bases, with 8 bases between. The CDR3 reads CASSLRGRYAEQFF. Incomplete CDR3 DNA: TGTGCCAGCAGTCTGAGGGGGCGCTATGCTGAGCAGTTC.

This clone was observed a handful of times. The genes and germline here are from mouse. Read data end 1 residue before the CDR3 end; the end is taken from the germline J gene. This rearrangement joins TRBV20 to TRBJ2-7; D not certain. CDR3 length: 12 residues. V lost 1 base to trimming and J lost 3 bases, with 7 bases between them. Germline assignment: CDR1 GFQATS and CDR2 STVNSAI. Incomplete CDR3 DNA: TGTGGTGCTAGGGGGCACCTCTATGAACAGTAC. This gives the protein CGARGHLYEQY. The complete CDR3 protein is CGARGHLYEQYF.

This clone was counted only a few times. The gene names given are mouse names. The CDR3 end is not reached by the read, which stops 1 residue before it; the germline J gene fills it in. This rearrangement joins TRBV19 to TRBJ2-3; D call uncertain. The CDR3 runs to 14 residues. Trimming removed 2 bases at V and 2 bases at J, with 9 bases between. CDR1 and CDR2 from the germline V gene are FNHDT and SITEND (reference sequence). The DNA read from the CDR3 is TGTGCCAGCAGTATGACGGCTGATGCAGAAACGCTGTAT. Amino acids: CASSMTADAETLY. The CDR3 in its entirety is CASSMTADAETLYF.

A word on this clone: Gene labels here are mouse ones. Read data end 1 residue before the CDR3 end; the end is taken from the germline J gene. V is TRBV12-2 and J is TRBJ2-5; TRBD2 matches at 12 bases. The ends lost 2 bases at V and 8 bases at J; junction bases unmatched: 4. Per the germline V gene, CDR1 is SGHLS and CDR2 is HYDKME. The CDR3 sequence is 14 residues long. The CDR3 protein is CASSPDWGGGTQYF. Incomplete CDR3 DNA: TGTGCCAGCTCTCCCGACTGGGGGGGCGGCACCCAGTAC.

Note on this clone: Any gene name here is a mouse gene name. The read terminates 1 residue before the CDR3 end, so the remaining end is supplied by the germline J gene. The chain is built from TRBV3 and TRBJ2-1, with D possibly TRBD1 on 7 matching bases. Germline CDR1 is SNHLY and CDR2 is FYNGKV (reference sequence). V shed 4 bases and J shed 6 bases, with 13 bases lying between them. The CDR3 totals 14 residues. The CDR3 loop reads CASSWRGRSAEQFF. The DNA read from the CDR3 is TGTGCCAGCAGCTGGAGGGGGCGGAGTGCTGAGCAGTTC.

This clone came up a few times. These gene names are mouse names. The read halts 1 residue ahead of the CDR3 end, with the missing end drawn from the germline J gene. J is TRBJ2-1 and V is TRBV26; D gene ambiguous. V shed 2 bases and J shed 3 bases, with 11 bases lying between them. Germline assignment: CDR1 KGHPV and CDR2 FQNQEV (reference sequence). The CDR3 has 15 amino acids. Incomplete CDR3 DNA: TGTGCCAGCAGTCTGGACCTCCCCCCCTATGCTGAGCAGTTC. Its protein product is CASSLDLPPYAEQF. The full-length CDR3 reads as CASSLDLPPYAEQFF.

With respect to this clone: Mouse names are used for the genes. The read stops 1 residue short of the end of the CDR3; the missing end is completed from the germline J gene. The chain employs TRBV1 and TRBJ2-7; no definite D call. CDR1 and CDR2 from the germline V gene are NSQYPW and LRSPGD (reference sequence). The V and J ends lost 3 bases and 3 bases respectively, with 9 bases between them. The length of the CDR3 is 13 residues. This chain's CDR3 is CTCSAPTNYEQYF. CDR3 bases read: TGCACCTGCAGTGCCCCGACAAACTATGAACAGTAC.

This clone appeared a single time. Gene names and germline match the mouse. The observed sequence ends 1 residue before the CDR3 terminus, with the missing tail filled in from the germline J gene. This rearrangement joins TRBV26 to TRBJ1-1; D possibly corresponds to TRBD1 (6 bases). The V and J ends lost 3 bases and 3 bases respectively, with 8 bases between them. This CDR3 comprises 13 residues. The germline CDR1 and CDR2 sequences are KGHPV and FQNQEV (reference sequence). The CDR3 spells CASSLGGDTEVFF. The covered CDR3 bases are TGTGCCAGCAGTCTCGGGGGCGACACAGAAGTCTTC.